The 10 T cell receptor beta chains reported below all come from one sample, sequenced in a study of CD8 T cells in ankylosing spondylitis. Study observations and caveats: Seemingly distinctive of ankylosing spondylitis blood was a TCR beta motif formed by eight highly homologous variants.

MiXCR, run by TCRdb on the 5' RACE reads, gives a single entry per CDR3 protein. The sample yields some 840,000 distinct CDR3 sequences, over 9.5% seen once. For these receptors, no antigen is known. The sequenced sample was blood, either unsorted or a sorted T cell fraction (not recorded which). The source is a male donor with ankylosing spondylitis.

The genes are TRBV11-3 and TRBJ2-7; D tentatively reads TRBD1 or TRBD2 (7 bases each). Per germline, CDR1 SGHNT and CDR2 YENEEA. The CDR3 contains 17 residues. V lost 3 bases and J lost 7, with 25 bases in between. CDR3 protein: CASSFGLDRGRAEEQYF. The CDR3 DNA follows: TGTGCCAGCAGCTTCGGACTAGATAGGGGGCGGGCGGAAGAGCAGTACTTC.

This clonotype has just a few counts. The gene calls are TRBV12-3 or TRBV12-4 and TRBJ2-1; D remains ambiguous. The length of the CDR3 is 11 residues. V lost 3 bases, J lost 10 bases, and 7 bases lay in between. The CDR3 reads CASSFRLEQFF. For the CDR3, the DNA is TGTGCCAGCAGTTTCCGTCTCGAGCAGTTCTTC.

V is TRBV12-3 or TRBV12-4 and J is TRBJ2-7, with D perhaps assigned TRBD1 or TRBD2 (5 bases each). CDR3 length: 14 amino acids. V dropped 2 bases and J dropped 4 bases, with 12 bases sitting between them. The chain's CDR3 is CASSLRGLRYEQYF. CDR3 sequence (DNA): TGTGCCAGCAGTTTACGGGGCCTCCGGTACGAGCAGTACTTC.

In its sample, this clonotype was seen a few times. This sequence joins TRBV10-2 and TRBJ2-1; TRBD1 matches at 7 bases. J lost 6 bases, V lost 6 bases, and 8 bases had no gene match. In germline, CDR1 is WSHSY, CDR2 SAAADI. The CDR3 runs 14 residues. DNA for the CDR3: TGCGCCAGCAGGAAACAGGGGTCTCTCAATGAGCAGTTCTTC. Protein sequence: CASRKQGSLNEQFF.

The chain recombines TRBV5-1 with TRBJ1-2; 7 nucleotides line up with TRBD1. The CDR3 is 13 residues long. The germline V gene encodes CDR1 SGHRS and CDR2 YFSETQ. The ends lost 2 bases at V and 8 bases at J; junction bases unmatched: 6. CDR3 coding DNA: TGCGCCAGCAGCTTCGAGGGGGCGGAGGGCTACACCTTC. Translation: CASSFEGAEGYTF.

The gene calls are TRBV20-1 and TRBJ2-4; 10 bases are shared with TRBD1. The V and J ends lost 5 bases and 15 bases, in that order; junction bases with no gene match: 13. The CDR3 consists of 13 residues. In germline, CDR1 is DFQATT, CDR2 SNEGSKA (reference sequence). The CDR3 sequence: CSAPEEWTGGVYF. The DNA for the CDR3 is TGCAGTGCTCCCGAAGAATGGACAGGGGGTGTGTACTTC.

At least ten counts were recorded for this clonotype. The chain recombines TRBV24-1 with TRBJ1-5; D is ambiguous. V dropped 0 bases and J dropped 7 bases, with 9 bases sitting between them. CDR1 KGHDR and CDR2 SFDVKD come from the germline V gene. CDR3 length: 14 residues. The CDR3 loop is CATSDLTAVQPQHF. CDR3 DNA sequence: TGTGCCACCAGTGATTTGACGGCAGTCCAGCCCCAGCATTTT.

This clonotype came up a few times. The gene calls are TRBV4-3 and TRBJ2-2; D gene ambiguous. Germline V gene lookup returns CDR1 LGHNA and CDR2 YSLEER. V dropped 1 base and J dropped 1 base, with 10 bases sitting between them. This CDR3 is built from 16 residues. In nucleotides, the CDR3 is TGCGCCAGCAGCCAAGCCGCCTCCTTGAACACCGGGGAGCTGTTTTTT. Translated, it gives CASSQAASLNTGELFF.

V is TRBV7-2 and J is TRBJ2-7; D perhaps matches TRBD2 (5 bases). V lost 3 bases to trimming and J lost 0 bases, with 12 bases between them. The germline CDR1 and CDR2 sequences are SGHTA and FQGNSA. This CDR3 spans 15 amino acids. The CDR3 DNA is TGTGCCAGCAGCTTCTCGGGATCCAGCTCCTACGAGCAGTACTTC. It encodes CASSFSGSSSYEQYF.

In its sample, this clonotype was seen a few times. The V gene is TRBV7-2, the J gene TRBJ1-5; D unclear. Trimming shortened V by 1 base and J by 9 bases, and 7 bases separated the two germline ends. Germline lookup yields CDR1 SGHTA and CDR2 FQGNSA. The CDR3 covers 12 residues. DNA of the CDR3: TGTGCCAGCAGCTTAGGTCTGGCGCCCCAGCATTTT. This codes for CASSLGLAPQHF.